The 20 T cell receptor beta chains given below trace back to one sample, sequenced in a study of radiation and T cells in renal cell carcinoma. Assay: immunoSEQ multiplex PCR; the TCRdb copy retains only in-frame clones and omits some. The table has around 70,000 clones, roughly 82% seen once. Time point indicated: blood 2 weeks post-SBRT. Treatment in this sample: 15 Gy SBRT to primary tumor, nephrectomy 4 weeks later. The sample consisted of blood, taken from a patient whose treatment included radiotherapy and nephrectomy. All receptors derive from a man in his sixties with renal cell carcinoma.

This sequence joins TRBV5-1 and TRBJ2-5; 7 nucleotides agree with TRBD1. V dropped 4 bases and J dropped 5; count of bases not matched to a gene: 11. The CDR3 is 15 amino acids. Germline lookup yields CDR1 SGHRS and CDR2 YFSETQ. Written as DNA, the CDR3 is TGCGCCAGCAGCCTCAACAGGGGTTTAGAGGAGACCCAGTACTTC. Translating it yields CASSLNRGLEETQYF.

The J gene is TRBJ1-2, the V gene TRBV7-2, with 8 bases that match TRBD1. CDR1 SGHTA and CDR2 FQGNSA come from the germline V gene. The ends lost 5 bases at V and 6 bases at J; junction bases unmatched: 8. The CDR3 covers 14 residues. CDR3 residues: CASSQGARGHGYTF. Here the CDR3 DNA reads TGTGCCAGCAGCCAGGGGGCGAGGGGACATGGCTACACCTTC.

The chain has TRBV7-8 and TRBJ1-2; TRBD1 is a possible D gene (5 bases). Trimming pared 5 bases from V and 4 bases from J, leaving 14 bases between. This CDR3 has 14 amino acids. The germline CDR1 and CDR2 sequences are SGHVS and FQNEAQ. The CDR3 DNA sequence: TGTGCCAGCAGCCCGGGACCGAGGCTCTATGGCTACACCTTC. Protein sequence: CASSPGPRLYGYTF.

Regarding this clone: The same CDR3 also results from other DNA sequences found in this sample. CDR3 sequence (DNA): TGCGCCAGCAGCTTGGGTCGCGAGCAGTACTTC. It codes for CASSLGREQYF. V is TRBV5-1 and J is TRBJ2-7; no clear D gene. V was clipped by 0 bases and J by 6 bases, with 4 bases between them. The CDR3 has 11 amino acids. Looked up from germline, CDR1 is SGHRS and CDR2 is YFSETQ.

This sequence joins TRBV27 and TRBJ2-4, with no clear D. The CDR3 totals 16 residues. Germline assignment: CDR1 MNHEY and CDR2 SMNVEV (reference sequence). Trimming removed 2 bases from V and 1 base from J, with 12 bases in between. Here the CDR3 reads CASSLKGLSAKNIQYF. In DNA, the CDR3 is TGTGCCAGCAGTTTAAAGGGTCTTTCCGCCAAAAACATTCAGTACTTC.

V is TRBV5-6 and J is TRBJ2-3, with 7 positions matching TRBD1. The CDR3 totals 15 residues. Germline values: CDR1 SGHDT, CDR2 YYEEEE. Germline trimming cut 4 bases from V and 4 bases from J; bases unmatched to any gene: 9. CDR3 sequence (DNA): TGTGCCAGCAGCCAGGGGGTGGAGAGTGCAGATACGCAGTATTTT. Its translation is CASSQGVESADTQYF.

This rearrangement joins TRBV13 to TRBJ2-5; no firm D call. The V gene's germline CDR1 is PRHDT and CDR2 FYEKMQ (reference sequence). V was shortened by 5 bases and J by 2 bases, with 6 bases between the two germline ends. This CDR3 spans 12 amino acids. The CDR3 region is CASSGEQETQYF. The CDR3 DNA reads as TGTGCCAGCAGCGGCGAGCAAGAGACCCAGTACTTC. The variable domain in full, completed from reference TRBV13 and TRBJ2-5, reads AAGVIQSPRHLIKEKRETATLKCYPIPRHDTVYWYQQGPGQDPQFLISFYEKMQSDKGSIPDRFSAQQFSDYHSELNMSSLELGDSALYFCASSGEQETQYFGPGTRLLVL.

The V call is TRBV6-6, the J call TRBJ2-3, with D uncertain. There are 13 residues in the CDR3. V gave up 2 bases and J gave up 1 base, with 4 bases separating them. Germline CDR1 reads MNHNY; CDR2 reads SVGAGI (reference sequence). The CDR3 coding sequence is TGTGCCAGCAGTTACGGGGGCACAGATACGCAGTATTTT. It is translated as CASSYGGTDTQYF.

V usage is TRBV5-1 and J usage is TRBJ2-1, with 9 bases aligning to TRBD2. Unmatched junction bases numbered 9, after V lost 2 bases and J lost 6 bases. CDR3 length: 16 amino acids. Germline V gene lookup returns CDR1 SGHRS and CDR2 YFSETQ. The CDR3 region is CASSFKLAGKGNEQFF. CDR3 nucleotide sequence: TGCGCCAGCAGCTTCAAACTAGCGGGTAAGGGCAATGAGCAGTTCTTC.

The chain combines TRBV7-9 with TRBJ2-1, with D uncertain. V was clipped by 2 bases and J by 9 bases, with 5 bases between them. The CDR3 spans 11 residues. Germline values: CDR1 SEHNR, CDR2 FQNEAQ (reference sequence). CDR3 bases: TGTGCCAGCAGCTTAATGAGTGAGCAGTTCTTC. Translation gives CASSLMSEQFF. Drawing the rest from reference TRBV7-9 and TRBJ2-1, the complete variable domain is DTGVSQNPRHKITKRGQNVTFRCDPISEHNRLYWYRQTLGQGPEFLTYFQNEAQLEKSRLLSDRFSAERPKGSFSTLEIQRTEQGDSAMYLCASSLMSEQFFGPGTRLTVL.

By proportion, this clone is medium-sized. This chain connects TRBV28 to TRBJ1-2; no clear D gene. The CDR3 runs to 13 residues. Germline-derived CDR1 and CDR2 are MDHEN and SYDVKM. Trimming cost V 5 bases and J 6 bases, with 13 bases left between them. CDR3 amino acids: CASSARIRDGYTF. The CDR3 nucleotides read TGTGCCAGCAGTGCAAGAATACGAGATGGCTACACCTTC.

In this sample, this clone turned up once. The V and J genes are TRBV18 and TRBJ2-3; 9 positions agree with TRBD1. Trimming removed 3 bases from V and 2 bases from J; junction bases left unmatched: 3. Per the germline V gene, CDR1 is KGHSH and CDR2 is LQKENI. The CDR3 has 15 amino acids. The chain's CDR3 is CASSPTGGPTDTQYF. The DNA for the CDR3 is TGTGCCAGCTCACCGACAGGGGGGCCCACAGATACGCAGTATTTT. The full variable domain, its missing parts supplied by reference TRBV18 and TRBJ2-3, is NAGVMQNPRHLVRRRGQEARLRCSPMKGHSHVYWYRQLPEEGLKFMVYLQKENIIDESGMPKERFSAEFPKEGPSILRIQQVVRGDSAAYFCASSPTGGPTDTQYFGPGTRLTVL.

The chain uses TRBV4-1 and TRBJ2-1, with 11 nucleotides matching TRBD1. With 0 bases clipped from V and 3 bases from J, the junction kept 4 bases outside the gene matches. CDR1 MGHRA and CDR2 YSYEKL come from the germline V gene. This CDR3 comprises 17 residues. This CDR3 is CASSQDWTGGFYNEQFF. CDR3 nucleotides: TGCGCCAGCAGCCAAGATTGGACAGGGGGCTTCTACAATGAGCAGTTCTTC.

This chain connects TRBV5-1 to TRBJ2-2; D gene unclear. From germline, CDR1 is SGHRS and CDR2 YFSETQ. CDR3 size: 14 residues. Trimming took off 0 bases at V and 1 base at J, with 4 bases between the two ends. CDR3 sequence (DNA): TGCGCCAGCAGCTTGGATAGGAACACCGGGGAGCTGTTTTTT. Its protein is CASSLDRNTGELFF.

Regarding this clone: Other DNA sequences within the sample encode an identical CDR3. Here the CDR3 reads CASSFAGTGEETQYF. The CDR3 DNA is TGTGCCAGCAGCTTCGCCGGGACAGGGGAGGAGACCCAGTACTTC. V gene TRBV11-2 combines with J gene TRBJ2-5, with 10 positions matching TRBD1. From germline, CDR1 is SGHAT and CDR2 FQNNGV. The CDR3 loop spans 15 amino acids. V gave up 3 bases and J gave up 5 bases; unmatched junction bases: 6.

The V and J genes are TRBV27 and TRBJ2-2; D is perhaps TRBD1 (5 bases). CDR1 MNHEY and CDR2 SMNVEV come from the germline V gene (reference sequence). The CDR3 spans 15 residues. V lost 5 bases to trimming and J lost 8 bases, with 18 bases between them. CDR3 region: CASSAQQAKVGELFF. The DNA of the CDR3 is TGTGCCAGCAGTGCGCAACAGGCGAAGGTGGGGGAGCTGTTTTTT.

The rearrangement joins TRBV28 to TRBJ2-7; 7 bases line up with TRBD1. This CDR3 region has 15 residues. The germline V gene encodes CDR1 MDHEN and CDR2 SYDVKM. Losses at the gene ends were 3 bases for V and 0 bases for J; bases not matched to a gene: 5. CDR3 sequence reads: CASSFTGAGSYEQYF. The CDR3 DNA reads TGTGCCAGCAGTTTTACAGGGGCGGGCTCCTACGAGCAGTACTTC.

The chain's CDR3 is CASRIRGERNSPLHF. Here the CDR3 DNA reads TGTGCCAGCAGGATACGAGGGGAGCGCAATTCACCCCTCCACTTT. The rearrangement links TRBV6-5 to TRBJ1-6; D possibly corresponds to TRBD1 (5 bases). Germline assignment: CDR1 MNHEY and CDR2 SVGAGI. V lost 6 bases and J 7 bases, leaving 16 bases between the germline ends. This CDR3 has 15 residues.

V usage is TRBV6-4 and J usage is TRBJ2-2, with a possible D match to TRBD2 (6 bases). The CDR3 has 14 amino acids. V was trimmed by 8 bases and J by 2 bases, leaving 12 bases between them. Germline lookup yields CDR1 MRHNA and CDR2 SNTAGT. As DNA, the CDR3 is TGTGCCAGCGGTCGGGACTCCAACACCGGGGAGCTGTTTTTT. It is translated as CASGRDSNTGELFF.

The chain uses TRBV19 and TRBJ1-1; D call uncertain. This CDR3 has 14 amino acids. V was shortened by 3 bases and J by 6 bases, with 14 bases between the two germline ends. Germline lookup yields CDR1 LNHDA and CDR2 SQIVND (reference sequence). In DNA, the CDR3 is TGTGCCAGTAGTATTCGCAGCAAGGCTGCTGAAGCTTTCTTT. This gives the protein CASSIRSKAAEAFF.